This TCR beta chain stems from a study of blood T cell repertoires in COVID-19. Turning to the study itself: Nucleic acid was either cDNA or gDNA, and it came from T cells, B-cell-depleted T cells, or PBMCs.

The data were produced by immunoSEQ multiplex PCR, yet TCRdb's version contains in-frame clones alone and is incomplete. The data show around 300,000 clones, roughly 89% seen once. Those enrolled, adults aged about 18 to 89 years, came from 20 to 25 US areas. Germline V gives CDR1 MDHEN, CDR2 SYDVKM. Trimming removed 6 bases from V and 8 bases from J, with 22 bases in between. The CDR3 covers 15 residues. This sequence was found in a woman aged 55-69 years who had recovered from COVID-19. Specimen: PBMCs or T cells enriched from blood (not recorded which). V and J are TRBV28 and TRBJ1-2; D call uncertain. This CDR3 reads CASRTPGFLIGGYTF. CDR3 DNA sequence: TGTGCCAGCAGGACCCCGGGTTTCCTAATTGGGGGCTACACCTTC.